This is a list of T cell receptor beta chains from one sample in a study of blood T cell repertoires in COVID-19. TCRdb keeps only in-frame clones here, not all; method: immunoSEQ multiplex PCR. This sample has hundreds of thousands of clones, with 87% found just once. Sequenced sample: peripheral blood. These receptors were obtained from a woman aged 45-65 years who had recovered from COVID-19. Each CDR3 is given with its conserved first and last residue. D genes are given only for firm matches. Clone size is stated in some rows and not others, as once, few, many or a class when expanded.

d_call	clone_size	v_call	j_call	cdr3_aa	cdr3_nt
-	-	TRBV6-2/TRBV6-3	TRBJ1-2	CASSLSMRNGYTF	TGTGCCAGCAGTTTGTCAATGAGGAATGGCTACACCTTC
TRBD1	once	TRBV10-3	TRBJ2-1	CAISESREPGGNEQFF	TGTGCCATCAGTGAGTCGAGGGAACCAGGGGGAAATGAGCAGTTCTTC
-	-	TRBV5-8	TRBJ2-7	CASSFGQITRPYYEQYF	TGTGCCAGCAGCTTCGGCCAGATCACCCGACCCTACTATGAGCAGTACTTC
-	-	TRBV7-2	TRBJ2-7	CASSNSGNEQYF	TGTGCCAGCAGCAACTCGGGGAACGAGCAGTACTTC
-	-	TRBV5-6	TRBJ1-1	CASSLYATENTEAFF	TGTGCCAGCAGCTTGTATGCGACAGAAAACACTGAAGCTTTCTTT
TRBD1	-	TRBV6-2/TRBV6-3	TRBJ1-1	CASSYSARRGRTEAFF	TGTGCCAGCAGTTACTCGGCGCGCAGGGGGCGTACTGAAGCTTTCTTT
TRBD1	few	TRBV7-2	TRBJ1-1	CASSLEGRGQTEAFF	TGTGCCAGCAGCTTAGAGGGCAGGGGGCAAACTGAAGCTTTCTTT
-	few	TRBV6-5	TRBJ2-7	CASSSGAYEQYF	TGTGCCAGCAGCTCGGGAGCCTACGAGCAGTACTTC
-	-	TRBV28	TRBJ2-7	CASSAPGKPYEQYF	TGTGCCAGCAGTGCCCCGGGAAAACCCTACGAGCAGTACTTC
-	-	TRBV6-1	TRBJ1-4	CASSELTGGNEKLFF	TGTGCCAGCAGTGAATTAACGGGGGGTAATGAAAAACTGTTTTTT
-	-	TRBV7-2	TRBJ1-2	CASSSRQIVGEGYGYTF	TGTGCCAGCAGCTCCAGACAGATAGTTGGGGAAGGATATGGCTACACCTTC
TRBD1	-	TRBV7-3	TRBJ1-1	CASSSQTGVNTEAFF	TGTGCCAGCAGCTCACAAACAGGGGTGAACACTGAAGCTTTCTTT
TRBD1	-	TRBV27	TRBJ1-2	CASSPTGGEFYGYTF	TGTGCCAGCAGCCCAACAGGGGGCGAGTTCTATGGCTACACCTTC
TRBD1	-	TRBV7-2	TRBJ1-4	CASSLVGQGRGLDNEKLFF	TGTGCCAGCAGCTTAGTGGGTCAAGGCAGGGGGCTGGATAATGAAAAACTGTTTTTT
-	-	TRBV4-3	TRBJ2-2	CASSHSTNTGELFF	TGCGCCAGCAGCCATAGTACGAACACCGGGGAGCTGTTTTTT
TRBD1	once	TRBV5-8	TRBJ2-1	CASSRKTGASYNEQFF	TGTGCCAGCAGCCGTAAAACAGGGGCCTCCTACAATGAGCAGTTCTTC
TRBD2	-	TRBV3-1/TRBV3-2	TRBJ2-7	CASSQGVRPSGSLPSSYEQYF	TGTGCCAGCAGCCAAGGGGTTCGTCCTAGCGGGAGCCTTCCAAGCTCCTACGAGCAGTACTTC
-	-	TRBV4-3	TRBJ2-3	CASSQGLAGTDTQYF	TGCGCCAGCAGCCAAGGGCTAGCTGGCACAGATACGCAGTATTTT
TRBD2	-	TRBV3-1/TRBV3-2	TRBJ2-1	CASSLQATSGYNEQFF	TGTGCCAGCAGCCTCCAGGCCACTAGCGGATACAATGAGCAGTTCTTC
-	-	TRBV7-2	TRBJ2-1	CASSLTTVGVLEQFF	TGTGCCAGCAGCTTGACGACAGTCGGAGTACTAGAGCAGTTCTTC
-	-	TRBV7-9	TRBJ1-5	CASSSDSSNQPQHF	TGTGCCAGCAGCTCAGACAGTAGCAATCAGCCCCAGCATTTT
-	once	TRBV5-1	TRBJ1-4	CASSLGGSDEKLFF	TGCGCCAGCAGCTTGGGAGGGTCCGATGAAAAACTGTTTTTT
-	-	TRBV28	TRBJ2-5	CASSFQETQYF	TGTGCCAGCTCGTTCCAAGAGACCCAGTACTTC
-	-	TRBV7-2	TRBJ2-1	CASSPYRNYNEQFF	TGTGCCAGCAGCCCATACAGGAACTACAATGAGCAGTTCTTC
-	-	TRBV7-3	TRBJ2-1	CASSLTRGYNEQFF	TGTGCCAGCAGCTTAACTCGGGGATACAATGAGCAGTTCTTC
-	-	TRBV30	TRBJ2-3	CAWSVNRADTQYF	TGTGCCTGGAGTGTCAACCGGGCAGATACGCAGTATTTT
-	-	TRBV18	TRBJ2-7	CASSRDTLYYEQYF	TGTGCCAGCTCCCGGGACACCTTATACTACGAGCAGTACTTC
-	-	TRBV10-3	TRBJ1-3	CAITNPTGPTGNTIYF	TGTGCCATTACAAACCCGACAGGCCCGACTGGAAACACCATATATTTT
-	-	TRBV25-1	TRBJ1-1	CASSERGTEAFF	TGTGCCAGCAGTGAACGCGGTACTGAAGCTTTCTTT
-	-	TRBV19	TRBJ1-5	CASSMGEGTLGPQHF	TGTGCCAGTAGTATGGGAGAAGGGACTCTGGGGCCCCAGCATTTT
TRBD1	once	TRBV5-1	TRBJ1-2	CASSTAGTGDYGYTF	TGCGCCAGCAGCACGGCCGGGACAGGGGACTATGGCTACACCTTC
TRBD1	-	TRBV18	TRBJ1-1	CASSPDRGEAFF	TGTGCCAGCTCACCCGACAGGGGTGAAGCTTTCTTT
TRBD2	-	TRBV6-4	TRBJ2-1	CASSGETSGSADEQFF	TGTGCCAGCAGTGGGGAGACTAGCGGGAGCGCGGATGAGCAGTTCTTC
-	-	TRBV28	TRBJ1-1	CASSQYRLSTEAFF	TGTGCCAGCAGTCAATATCGACTGAGCACTGAAGCTTTCTTT
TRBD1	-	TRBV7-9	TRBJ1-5	CASSTSDRNQPQHF	TGTGCCAGCAGCACTTCGGACAGGAATCAGCCCCAGCATTTT
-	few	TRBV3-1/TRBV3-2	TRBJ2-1	CASSQGATPKDEQFF	TGTGCCAGCAGCCAGGGCGCTACCCCTAAAGATGAGCAGTTCTTC
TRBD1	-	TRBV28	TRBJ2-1	CAISNRGAGGEQFF	TGTGCCATCTCAAACAGGGGGGCAGGGGGCGAGCAGTTCTTC
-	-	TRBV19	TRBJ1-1	CASRHFGVRNTEAFF	TGTGCCAGTAGGCATTTCGGGGTCCGGAACACTGAAGCTTTCTTT
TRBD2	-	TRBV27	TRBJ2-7	CASKGLAGAYEQYF	TGTGCCAGCAAGGGGCTAGCGGGGGCCTACGAGCAGTACTTC